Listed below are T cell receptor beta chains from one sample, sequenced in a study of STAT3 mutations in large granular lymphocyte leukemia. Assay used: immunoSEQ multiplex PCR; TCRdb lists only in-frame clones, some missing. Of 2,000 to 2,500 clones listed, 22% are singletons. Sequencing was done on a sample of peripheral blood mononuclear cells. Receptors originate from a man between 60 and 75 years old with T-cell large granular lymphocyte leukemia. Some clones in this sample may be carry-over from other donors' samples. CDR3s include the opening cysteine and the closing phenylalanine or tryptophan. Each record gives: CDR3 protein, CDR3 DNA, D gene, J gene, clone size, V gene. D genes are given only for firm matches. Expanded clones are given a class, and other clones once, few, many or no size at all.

CASSLVGLAGSAEQFF	TGTGCCAGCAGCTTAGTAGGGCTAGCGGGATCAGCTGAGCAGTTCTTC	TRBD2	TRBJ2-1	NA	TRBV11-3
CASSSGIGLEEKLFF	TGCGCCAGCAGCTCTGGCATCGGGCTGGAGGAAAAACTGTTTTTT	NA	TRBJ1-4	NA	TRBV5-1
CASSQSVAAGGPSNEQFF	TGCGCCAGCAGCCAATCTGTGGCGGCGGGGGGGCCATCAAATGAGCAGTTCTTC	TRBD2	TRBJ2-1	NA	TRBV4-1
CATRTGGSGEKLFF	TGTGCCACGAGGACAGGGGGTTCGGGTGAAAAACTGTTTTTT	TRBD1	TRBJ1-4	NA	TRBV10-3
CASSPKGGGETQYF	TGTGCCAGCTCACCTAAAGGAGGCGGCGAGACCCAGTACTTC	NA	TRBJ2-5	NA	TRBV18
CAWRNRAETQYF	TGTGCCTGGAGAAACAGGGCGGAGACCCAGTACTTC	NA	TRBJ2-5	NA	TRBV30
CASSQGILSREPQHF	TGCGCCAGCAGCCAAGGGATTCTTAGTAGGGAGCCCCAGCATTTT	NA	TRBJ1-5	few	TRBV4-1
CASSPRGAHGYTF	TGTGCCAGCTCACCCCGGGGAGCGCATGGCTACACCTTC	NA	TRBJ1-2	NA	TRBV18
CSVGQGSGEQYF	TGCAGCGTTGGGCAGGGATCGGGCGAGCAGTACTTC	NA	TRBJ2-7	NA	TRBV29-1
CASRYQGAVYEQYF	TGTGCCAGCAGGTATCAGGGGGCCGTCTACGAGCAGTACTTC	TRBD1	TRBJ2-7	NA	TRBV28
CASSLLPGGESGYTF	TGTGCCAGCAGCCTCCTACCAGGGGGCGAGAGTGGCTACACCTTC	TRBD1	TRBJ1-2	few	TRBV6-6
CASSSGQGTGYTF	TGTGCCAGCAGCTCGGGACAGGGGACGGGCTACACCTTC	TRBD1	TRBJ1-2	NA	TRBV9
CSVAVQGVSTIYF	TGCAGCGTTGCAGTACAGGGTGTGAGCACCATATATTTT	NA	TRBJ1-3	NA	TRBV29-1
CASSVGAGVDTQYF	TGTGCCAGCAGCGTAGGCGCGGGAGTGGATACGCAGTATTTT	TRBD2	TRBJ2-3	few	TRBV9
CASSLGTGWEQYF	TGCGCCAGCAGCTTGGGTACGGGTTGGGAGCAGTACTTC	NA	TRBJ2-7	few	TRBV5-1
CASSLRGYGYTF	TGTGCCAGCAGCTTGCGCGGATATGGCTACACCTTC	NA	TRBJ1-2	NA	TRBV5-6
CASSLAQWEGYTF	TGTGCCAGCAGCTTAGCACAATGGGAAGGCTACACCTTC	NA	TRBJ1-2	NA	TRBV7-8
CASSLSVTSSPLHF	TGTGCCAGCAGTTTATCGGTCACCTCCTCACCCCTCCACTTT	NA	TRBJ1-6	NA	TRBV27
CASSGVADTQYF	TGTGCCAGCAGTGGGGTGGCAGATACGCAGTATTTT	NA	TRBJ2-3	NA	TRBV2
CASSQRDSHREQFF	TGTGCCAGCAGCCAACGGGACTCCCATAGGGAGCAGTTCTTC	NA	TRBJ2-1	few	TRBV7-3
CASIQGQVSYNEQFF	TGTGCCAGCATCCAAGGCCAGGTGTCCTACAATGAGCAGTTCTTC	NA	TRBJ2-1	few	TRBV7-9
CASSHTTGHEQYF	TGCGCCAGCAGCCATACCACAGGACACGAGCAGTACTTC	NA	TRBJ2-7	few	TRBV4-1
CASSEVQGMTEAFF	TGTGCCAGCAGCGAAGTACAGGGTATGACGGAAGCTTTCTTT	NA	TRBJ1-1	NA	TRBV9
CATSRGGTTYEQYF	TGTGCCACCAGCAGGGGGGGGACTACCTACGAGCAGTACTTC	TRBD2	TRBJ2-7	few	TRBV15
CASSYDQGAGNTIYF	TGTGCCAGCAGTTACGACCAGGGGGCTGGAAACACCATATATTTT	TRBD1	TRBJ1-3	few	TRBV6-6
CAWSVGPTHEQYF	TGTGCCTGGAGTGTAGGGCCTACACACGAGCAGTACTTC	NA	TRBJ2-7	few	TRBV30
CSAARVAQYF	TGCAGTGCAGCCCGAGTCGCCCAGTACTTC	NA	TRBJ2-5	NA	TRBV20-1
CASSFFAGYNEQFF	TGTGCCAGCAGTTTTTTCGCGGGATACAATGAGCAGTTCTTC	NA	TRBJ2-1	NA	TRBV28
CASRQGGYEQYF	TGTGCCAGCAGGCAGGGGGGTTACGAGCAGTACTTC	NA	TRBJ2-7	few	TRBV6-5
CASSFIGSLGQETQYF	TGTGCCAGCAGCTTTATTGGTAGTCTGGGCCAAGAGACCCAGTACTTC	NA	TRBJ2-5	NA	TRBV7-9
CASSPAEGAQHF	TGTGCCAGCAGCCCCGCCGAAGGGGCCCAGCATTTT	NA	TRBJ1-5	NA	TRBV7-9
CASSLGQSSYEQYF	TGTGCCAGCAGCTTGGGACAGAGCTCCTACGAGCAGTACTTC	TRBD1	TRBJ2-7	NA	TRBV9
CASRLGGAATRDGYTF	TGTGCCAGCAGACTAGGTGGGGCCGCCACACGCGATGGCTACACCTTC	NA	TRBJ1-2	few	TRBV7-9
CASRGLAGNEQFF	TGTGCCAGCAGAGGACTAGCTGGGAATGAGCAGTTCTTC	TRBD2	TRBJ2-1	NA	TRBV5-4
CASSTLAQGDYGYTF	TGTGCCAGCTCAACCCTGGCACAGGGGGACTATGGCTACACCTTC	TRBD1	TRBJ1-2	NA	TRBV18
CSVEVNPETQYF	TGCAGCGTTGAAGTTAATCCAGAGACCCAGTACTTC	NA	TRBJ2-5	NA	TRBV29-1
CSVGGGGGYTF	TGCAGCGTTGGAGGGGGTGGTGGCTACACCTTC	NA	TRBJ1-2	few	TRBV29-1
CASSLASGAGTQYF	TGTGCCAGCAGCTTAGCGTCGGGGGCGGGGACCCAGTACTTC	NA	TRBJ2-5	few	TRBV7-7
CASSQGPDSLNEQYF	TGCGCCAGCAGCCAAGGACCGGACAGCTTGAACGAGCAGTACTTC	NA	TRBJ2-7	NA	TRBV4-1
CASSIQGSGTQYF	TGTGCCAGCAGCATACAGGGATCAGGTACGCAGTATTTT	NA	TRBJ2-3	few	TRBV5-6
CASSESRNQPQHF	TGTGCCAGCAGTGAAAGCAGGAATCAGCCCCAGCATTTT	NA	TRBJ1-5	NA	TRBV6-1
CASMGREAFF	TGTGCCAGCATGGGGAGAGAAGCTTTCTTT	NA	TRBJ1-1	NA	TRBV28